Below are 13 T cell receptor beta chains sequenced from a single sample in a study of blood T cell repertoires in COVID-19. Produced via immunoSEQ multiplex PCR; TCRdb's table is partial and in-frame only. The repertoire holds 250,000 to 300,000 clones, with 80% to 90% as singletons. Specimen: peripheral blood. Receptors originate from a woman in her 70s with COVID-19, enrolled during active disease.

The genes are TRBV24-1 and TRBJ2-5; D may be TRBD2 (6 bases). This CDR3 is built from 13 residues. V was cut by 5 bases and J by 4 bases, with 10 bases left in between. Germline CDR1 KGHDR, CDR2 SFDVKD. The CDR3 sequence is CATSGIGGETQYF. CDR3 nucleotide sequence: TGTGCCACCAGTGGAATCGGGGGAGAGACCCAGTACTTC.

This chain links TRBV7-3 with TRBJ2-3, with 9 bases identical to TRBD2. Germline CDR1 SGHTA, CDR2 FQGTGA. There are 15 residues in the CDR3. J gave up 3 bases and V 5 bases, and 6 bases lay outside the gene matches. The CDR3 DNA reads as TGTGCCAGCAGCGAACTTAGCGGGAGAACAGATACGCAGTATTTT. As protein: CASSELSGRTDTQYF. Complete variable domain (other parts from reference TRBV7-3 and TRBJ2-3): GAGVSQTPSNKVTEKGKYVELRCDPISGHTALYWYRQSLGQGPEFLIYFQGTGAADDSGLPNDRFFAVRPEGSVSTLKIQRTERGDSAVYLCASSELSGRTDTQYFGPGTRLTVL.

The rearrangement links TRBV9 to TRBJ2-1; tentatively, D is TRBD2 (5 bases). CDR3 size: 13 residues. Trimming took off 0 bases at V and 8 bases at J, with 9 bases between the two ends. Germline CDR1 SGDLS, CDR2 YYNGEE. Written as DNA, the CDR3 is TGTGCCAGCAGCGTAGGGACTGGCGATGAGCAGTTCTTC. Translated: CASSVGTGDEQFF.

The chain is built from TRBV28 and TRBJ1-1; the D gene is possibly TRBD1 (5 bases). V gave up 4 bases and J gave up 6 bases, with 21 bases separating them. This CDR3 is built from 16 residues. The germline CDR1 and CDR2 sequences are MDHEN and SYDVKM. CDR3 sequence (DNA): TGTGCCAGCAGTTGGGCAGGGATTTTCCAATCGGCTGAAGCTTTCTTT. Translating gives CASSWAGIFQSAEAFF.

The rearrangement links TRBV3-1 (or the pseudogene TRBV3-2) to TRBJ2-1, with TRBD1 matching over 8 bases. This CDR3 spans 14 amino acids. CDR1 is LGHDT, CDR2 YNNKEL, per germline (reference sequence). The V segment lost 4 bases and the J segment 7 bases; nucleotides outside the gene matches: 6. CDR3 DNA sequence: TGTGCCAGCAGCCGACAGGGGACTGGAAATGAGCAGTTCTTC. Translation gives CASSRQGTGNEQFF.

This clone was counted once. DNA of the CDR3: TGTGCCATCAGTGAATCGGGACAGGGGGTAGGGGCTAATGAAAAACTGTTTTTT. Translated, it gives CAISESGQGVGANEKLFF. This sequence joins TRBV10-3 and TRBJ1-4, with 11 bases lining up with TRBD1. The germline V gene has CDR1 ENHRY and CDR2 SYGVKD. This CDR3 contains 18 residues. V lost 3 bases and J lost 3; bases outside the gene matches: 9.

This chain connects TRBV5-1 to TRBJ2-5, with 10 bases fitting TRBD2. The CDR3 length is 14 residues. V gave up 3 bases and J gave up 2 bases; unmatched junction bases: 1. Per the germline V gene, CDR1 is SGHRS and CDR2 is YFSETQ. The CDR3 nucleotides read TGCGCCAGCAGCTCTAGCGGGAGTCAAGAGACCCAGTACTTC. This gives the protein CASSSSGSQETQYF.

The rearrangement joins TRBV18 to TRBJ1-2; 9 nucleotides align to TRBD1. With 4 bases clipped from V and 4 bases from J, the junction kept 7 bases outside the gene matches. Germline CDR1 and CDR2: KGHSH and LQKENI. The CDR3 is 15 amino acids. CDR3 sequence reads: CASSQRDRDLYGYTF. CDR3 bases: TGTGCCAGCTCACAGCGGGACAGGGACCTCTATGGCTACACCTTC.

This clone appeared a single time. The chain couples TRBV19 to TRBJ1-4; no clear D. The CDR3 has 12 amino acids. Germline V gene lookup returns CDR1 LNHDA and CDR2 SQIVND (reference sequence). V was pared by 11 bases and J by 8 bases, with 15 bases between. CDR3 loop: CAVRFGEEKLFF. The CDR3 DNA is TGTGCCGTAAGGTTCGGGGAGGAAAAACTGTTTTTT. Full variable domain (remainder filled in from reference TRBV19 and TRBJ1-4): DGGITQSPKYLFRKEGQNVTLSCEQNLNHDAMYWYRQDPGQGLRLIYYSQIVNDFQKGDIAEGYSVSREKKESFPLTVTSAQKNPTAFYLCAVRFGEEKLFFGSGTQLSVL.

The table lists this clone with a few counts. The chain employs TRBV4-1 and TRBJ1-5; unclear D gene. This CDR3 is 17 amino acids long. The germline V gene encodes CDR1 MGHRA and CDR2 YSYEKL. Trimming removed 0 bases at V and 2 bases at J, with 14 bases between. CDR3 DNA: TGCGCCAGCAGCCAAGAAGCGGCGACATACCGCAATCAGCCCCAGCATTTT. Protein sequence: CASSQEAATYRNQPQHF.

J is TRBJ1-5 and V is TRBV19; TRBD1 matches 7 bases. Germline loops: CDR1 LNHDA, CDR2 SQIVND (reference sequence). There are 15 residues in the CDR3. J was trimmed by 2 bases and V by 6 bases; bases with no gene match: 7. The CDR3 region is CASRKGGSGNQPQHF. Here the CDR3 DNA reads TGTGCCAGTAGGAAAGGGGGCAGTGGCAATCAGCCCCAGCATTTT.

The rearrangement uses TRBV30 and TRBJ1-2, with TRBD1 matching over 7 bases. The CDR3 covers 15 residues. V lost 2 bases, J lost 4 bases, and 10 bases stayed unmatched. Germline assignment: CDR1 GTSNPN and CDR2 SVGIG (reference sequence). The CDR3 protein is CAWSTGQATAYGYTF. CDR3 coding DNA: TGTGCCTGGAGTACCGGACAGGCGACAGCCTATGGCTACACCTTC.

V is TRBV30 and J is TRBJ2-5; 8 bases agree with TRBD2. Losses at the gene ends were 2 bases for V and 4 bases for J; bases not matched to a gene: 9. The CDR3 totals 15 residues. Germline CDR1 GTSNPN, CDR2 SVGIG (reference sequence). The CDR3 loop is CAWSPSGSTGETQYF. CDR3 DNA: TGTGCCTGGAGTCCCAGCGGGAGTACTGGAGAGACCCAGTACTTC.